The 26 T cell receptor beta chains below were found in one sample sequenced in a study of type 1 regulatory T cells. The study's findings and limits: Tr1 cells had a more restricted TCR repertoire than non-Tr1 cells.

One entry per CDR3 protein results from TCRdb running MiXCR on the reads. The sample shows about 71,000 distinct CDR3 sequences, less than 25% of them seen only once. Their cognate antigens are unknown. The sequenced material came from cultured type 1 regulatory T (Tr1) cells, either the whole culture or a sorted fraction (not recorded which). The receptors shown here come from a human donor in good health.

As to this clonotype: One end of the junction varies from germline; a read error may be responsible. The chain is built from TRBV18 and TRBJ2-7, with 9 bases that match TRBD1. Germline V lookup: CDR1 KGHSH, CDR2 LQKENI. The CDR3 is 14 residues long. In DNA form, the CDR3 reads TGTGTCAGCTCACCACCGGGACAGGGATACGAGCAGTACTTC. This sequence encodes CVSSPPGQGYEQYF.

V usage is TRBV9 and J usage is TRBJ2-7; 13 bases agree with TRBD2. Trimming removed 3 bases from V and 6 bases from J; junction bases left unmatched: 9. The CDR3 consists of 16 residues. The germline V gene encodes CDR1 SGDLS and CDR2 YYNGEE. The CDR3 bases are TGTGCCAGCAGCGCCCGGACTAGCGGGAGAGTGAGCGAGCAGTACTTC. Its protein is CASSARTSGRVSEQYF.

In this sample, this clonotype turned up a few times. The rearrangement links TRBV20-1 to TRBJ2-1; no clear D. This CDR3 contains 16 residues. The germline V gene encodes CDR1 DFQATT and CDR2 SNEGSKA (reference sequence). Trimming removed 0 bases from V and 0 bases from J, with 12 bases in between. CDR3: CSARDVGRFSYNEQFF. Written as DNA, the CDR3 is TGCAGTGCTAGAGATGTAGGGCGGTTCTCCTACAATGAGCAGTTCTTC.

The chain links TRBV6-6 to TRBJ1-5, with 9 bases identical to TRBD1. Germline CDR1 is MNHNY and CDR2 is SVGAGI (reference sequence). The J segment lost 2 bases and the V segment lost 1 base, leaving 12 bases of the junction unmatched. This CDR3 is built from 19 residues. CDR3 bases: TGTGCCAGCAGTTACTTCGTCCCGGGACAGGGAAGGGGCAATCAGCCCCAGCATTTT. It codes for CASSYFVPGQGRGNQPQHF.

A few counts support this clonotype. The V gene is TRBV20-1, the J gene TRBJ2-3, with TRBD1 as a possible D gene (6 bases). The CDR3 is 14 amino acids. In germline, CDR1 is DFQATT, CDR2 SNEGSKA (reference sequence). V was trimmed by 4 bases and J by 1 base, leaving 12 bases between them. CDR3 DNA sequence: TGCAGTGCTACCGACAGGTCCGGCACAGATACGCAGTATTTT. Translated, it gives CSATDRSGTDTQYF.

Comments on this clonotype: The junction differs from germline at one of its ends, possibly a read error. This rearrangement joins TRBV20-1 to TRBJ2-6; TRBD1 might be the D (5 bases). This CDR3 region has 15 residues. CDR1 and CDR2 (germline): DFQATT, SNEGSKA (reference sequence). The chain's CDR3 is CSARDRASGADVLTF. The CDR3 DNA reads as TGCAGTGCTAGAGATCGGGCCTCTGGGGCCGACGTCCTGACTTTC.

The J gene is TRBJ2-5, the V gene TRBV7-8; 8 bases align to TRBD1. The CDR3 contains 15 residues. The ends lost 0 bases at V and 4 bases at J; junction bases unmatched: 4. Germline CDR1 is SGHVS and CDR2 is FQNEAQ. CDR3 loop: CASSLAGTGVETQYF. The CDR3, as DNA: TGTGCCAGCAGCTTAGCAGGGACAGGAGTAGAGACCCAGTACTTC. Drawing the rest from reference TRBV7-8 and TRBJ2-5, the complete variable domain is GAGVSQSPRYKVAKRGQDVALRCDPISGHVSLFWYQQALGQGPEFLTYFQNEAQLDKSGLPSDRFFAERPEGSVSTLKIQRTQQEDSAVYLCASSLAGTGVETQYFGPGTRLLVL.

Ten or more counts support this clonotype. This rearrangement joins TRBV7-2 to TRBJ2-1, with D unresolved. The germline V gene encodes CDR1 SGHTA and CDR2 FQGNSA. The V gene lost 1 base and the J gene lost 8 bases, with 9 bases spanning the gap. The CDR3 totals 13 residues. CDR3: CASSLDVLDEQFF. CDR3 DNA: TGTGCCAGCAGCTTAGACGTGCTTGATGAGCAGTTCTTC.

This clonotype appeared a few times. The CDR3 region has the DNA TGTGCCAGCAGCCAAGGAACTGACATAAACAATGAGCAGTTCTTC. Its translation: CASSQGTDINNEQFF. The chain carries TRBV3-1 and TRBJ2-1; D call uncertain. The germline V and J ends were trimmed by 1 base and 5 bases, with 12 bases remaining between them. The CDR3 is 15 amino acids. From germline, CDR1 is LGHDT and CDR2 YNNKEL (reference sequence).

This chain connects TRBV2 to TRBJ1-5; the match to TRBD1 covers 8 bases. Germline V lookup: CDR1 SNHLY, CDR2 FYNNEI. Trimming took 4 bases from V and 0 from J; bases not matched to a gene: 23. The CDR3 extends over 22 amino acids. The chain's CDR3 is CASSAPGGHTHDALCSNQPQHF. The CDR3 DNA is TGTGCCAGCAGTGCACCAGGGGGCCACACTCATGATGCACTGTGTAGCAATCAGCCCCAGCATTTT.

This clonotype has just a few counts. This chain joins TRBV7-6 and TRBJ1-1; D call uncertain. Trimming took 5 bases from V and 5 from J, leaving 12 bases between them. Germline V CDR1 and CDR2: SGHVS, FNYEAQ. The CDR3 is 13 residues long. The CDR3 DNA follows: TGTGCCAGCAGCCCCATGTGGGGTACTGAAGCTTTCTTT. Its protein product is CASSPMWGTEAFF.

The chain employs TRBV29-1 and TRBJ2-1; no clear D gene. V shed 6 bases and J shed 10 bases, with 10 bases lying between them. From germline, CDR1 is SQVTM and CDR2 ANQGSEA. The CDR3 runs 10 residues. The CDR3 region is CSVADREQFF. DNA of the CDR3: TGCAGCGTCGCGGACCGCGAGCAGTTCTTC.

This clonotype came up a few times. The chain has TRBV5-1 and TRBJ2-7; maybe TRBD2 (5 bases). The CDR3 is 13 amino acids. Looked up from germline, CDR1 is SGHRS and CDR2 is YFSETQ. V shed 4 bases and J shed 2 bases, with 10 bases lying between them. The CDR3 DNA reads as TGCGCCAGCAGCCTGACGGGGACCTACGAGCAGTACTTC. Translating it yields CASSLTGTYEQYF.

V is TRBV7-2 and J is TRBJ2-7; 7 bases map to TRBD2. This CDR3 region has 13 residues. Trimming cost V 4 bases and J 4 bases; bases outside gene matches: 4. Per germline, CDR1 SGHTA and CDR2 FQGNSA. As DNA, the CDR3 is TGTGCCAGCAGCTCGGGGGGACCGTACGAGCAGTACTTC. This translates into CASSSGGPYEQYF.

This clonotype was seen more than once but under ten times. An end of the junction does not agree with germline; a read error may underlie this. This sequence joins TRBV20-1 and TRBJ2-1; TRBD2 might be the D (6 bases). The CDR3 loop spans 13 amino acids. Germline CDR1 and CDR2: DFQATT and SNEGSKA (reference sequence). The CDR3 DNA follows: TGCAGTGCTTTCCGGGACTCCCACAATGAGCAGTTCTTC. This gives the protein CSAFRDSHNEQFF.

The gene calls are TRBV6-1 and TRBJ2-3, with 9 bases fitting TRBD2. Germline V lookup: CDR1 MNHNS, CDR2 SASEGT. After removal of 4 bases from V and 8 bases from J, the junction contained 7 bases not matched to a gene. CDR3 length: 14 amino acids. CDR3 DNA: TGTGCCAGCAGTGTTGGCGGGAGGGCCTCTACGCAGTATTTT. This gives the protein CASSVGGRASTQYF.

This clonotype was found a few times. The chain is built from TRBV5-1 and TRBJ2-5; D unresolved. V dropped 0 bases and J dropped 4 bases, with 10 bases sitting between them. CDR1 is SGHRS, CDR2 YFSETQ, per germline. The CDR3 loop spans 14 amino acids. CDR3 sequence: CASSLGGQGETQYF. DNA for the CDR3: TGCGCCAGCAGCTTGGGTGGCCAAGGAGAGACCCAGTACTTC.

At least ten counts were recorded for this clonotype. The CDR3 is CAWSVSNRARPFF. CDR3 DNA sequence: TGTGCCTGGAGTGTATCTAACCGGGCTCGTCCGTTCTTC. This chain links TRBV30 with TRBJ2-1, with D uncertain. V lost 0 bases and J lost 15, with 18 bases in between. Germline CDR1 reads GTSNPN; CDR2 reads SVGIG (reference sequence). The CDR3 is 13 amino acids.

The chain is built from TRBV6-5 and TRBJ1-1, with 7 bases that match TRBD1. Germline CDR1 and CDR2: MNHEY and SVGAGI. The CDR3 totals 17 residues. Trimming took 4 bases from V and 4 from J; bases not matched to a gene: 15. The CDR3 loop reads CASSSQPGQVGATEAFF. The CDR3 coding sequence is TGTGCCAGCAGTTCCCAACCAGGACAGGTCGGGGCCACTGAAGCTTTCTTT.

The chain combines TRBV7-3 with TRBJ2-1, with a possible D match to TRBD2 (6 bases). Trimming removed 2 bases from V and 15 bases from J, with 14 bases in between. The CDR3 has 12 residues. Germline V CDR1 and CDR2: SGHTA, FQGTGA. The CDR3 DNA reads as TGTGCCAGCAGCTTAGATTCCAGGGAGGTGTTCTTC. Encoded protein: CASSLDSREVFF.

This clonotype was counted only a few times. The V gene is TRBV5-1, the J gene TRBJ2-1; D unresolved. The CDR3 is 13 amino acids. Germline assignment: CDR1 SGHRS and CDR2 YFSETQ. V lost 1 base to trimming and J lost 2 bases, with 4 bases between them. The CDR3, as DNA: TGCGCCAGCAGCTTGAGACCCTACAATGAGCAGTTCTTC. Protein product: CASSLRPYNEQFF.

This clonotype was found many times. This chain uses TRBV10-3 with TRBJ2-2; D not resolved. CDR1 is ENHRY, CDR2 SYGVKD, per germline. With 3 bases removed from V and 3 bases from J, the gap between germline ends came to 5 bases. This CDR3 region has 13 residues. This chain's CDR3 is CAISDTDTGELFF. In nucleotides, the CDR3 is TGTGCCATCAGTGATACAGACACCGGGGAGCTGTTTTTT.

This clonotype was detected only a few times. The rearrangement uses TRBV5-1 and TRBJ2-1; D assignment may be TRBD1 or TRBD2 (5 bases each). Per germline, CDR1 SGHRS and CDR2 YFSETQ. The CDR3 spans 15 residues. The V end was cut by 2 bases, the J end by 7 bases, with 16 bases between. Here the CDR3 DNA reads TGCGCCAGCAGCTTCGGAGTGGGGACCTTTAATGAGCAGTTCTTC. Translated, it gives CASSFGVGTFNEQFF.

The DNA for the CDR3 is TGTGCCAGCAGTTTTCGTGAGCAGTTCTTC. This sequence encodes CASSFREQFF. The rearrangement joins TRBV12-3 or TRBV12-4 to TRBJ2-1; no clear D gene. V shed 3 bases and J shed 9 bases, with 3 bases lying between them. The CDR3 totals 10 residues.

On this clonotype: A read error may be the cause here, since a much bigger clone is one base away. Because it lacks the conserved phenylalanine or tryptophan at the end, this CDR3 is likely a read error. The chain links TRBV20-1 to TRBJ1-2; no clear D gene. Trimming shortened V by 1 base and J by 4 bases, and 10 bases separated the two germline ends. Germline CDR1 DFQATT, CDR2 SNEGSKA (reference sequence). There are 13 residues in the CDR3. DNA of the CDR3: TGCAGTGCTAGAGGCCCAGAAACCTATGGCTACACCATC. Amino acid sequence: CSARGPETYGYTI.

This clonotype was observed a few times. The CDR3 DNA is TGCGCCAGCAGCTCTCCGGCCAACACTGAAGCTTTCTTT. Encoded protein: CASSSPANTEAFF. The chain is built from TRBV5-1 and TRBJ1-1; D ambiguous. Per the germline V gene, CDR1 is SGHRS and CDR2 is YFSETQ. Trimming shortened V by 3 bases and J by 2 bases, and 8 bases separated the two germline ends. The CDR3 extends over 13 amino acids.